This entry describes one T cell receptor (beta chain). The CDR3 totals 16 residues. Looked up from germline, CDR1 is SGHNT and CDR2 is YYREEE (reference sequence). V was clipped by 5 bases and J by 1 base; unmatched bases: 12. This sample stems from a study of blood T cell repertoires in COVID-19. TCRdb's copy holds only in-frame clones and misses some; the assay was immunoSEQ multiplex PCR. This repertoire shows approximately 50,000 clones, approximately 90% found once; its top ten account for about 3.4%. What was sequenced was peripheral blood. This sequence was found in a human donor in a cohort sampled during active COVID-19. This chain links TRBV5-4 with TRBJ2-7; 7 bases map to TRBD1. CDR3: CASSLPYRDSSYEQYF. The DNA of the CDR3 is TGTGCCAGCAGTCTCCCCTACCGGGACAGTTCCTACGAGCAGTACTTC.